These 9 T cell receptor beta chains were sequenced from one sample in a study of Ad26.COV2.S vaccination and SARS-CoV-2 variants. Regarding treatment: around 19 received Ad26.COV2.S at low or high dose, single or two shots; about 5 received placebo; per-sample allocation not given. Specimen acquisition occurred on day 63 following the initial vaccine or placebo injection. Only in-frame clones appear in the TCRdb table, and some are missing; sequencing was by immunoSEQ multiplex PCR. The repertoire holds roughly 400,000 clones, with about nine tenths as singletons. Sequencing used peripheral blood, obtained in a trial of Ad26.COV2.S vaccine versus placebo. The receptors originated from a person aged 18 to 59 who received the Ad26.COV2.S COVID-19 vaccine or a placebo.

V and J are TRBV15 and TRBJ1-2; D is unclear. The V gene's germline CDR1 is LNHNV and CDR2 YYDKDF (reference sequence). This CDR3 contains 15 residues. V lost 1 base and J 6 bases, leaving 15 bases between the germline ends. CDR3 DNA sequence: TGTGCCACCAGCAGAGGGTCCGTGACGGCGGATGGCTACACCTTC. Translation: CATSRGSVTADGYTF.

The chain has TRBV28 and TRBJ1-5, with TRBD1 as a possible D gene (6 bases). This CDR3 is built from 15 residues. Germline CDR1 reads MDHEN; CDR2 reads SYDVKM. V dropped 8 bases and J dropped 3 bases, with 17 bases sitting between them. The CDR3, as DNA: TGTGCCAGCTGTCTAGGGGGGGCCTTCAATCAGCCCCAGCATTTT. Translating gives CASCLGGAFNQPQHF. Full variable domain (rest looked up from reference TRBV28 and TRBJ1-5): DVKVTQSSRYLVKRTGEKVFLECVQDMDHENMFWYRQDPGLGLRLIYFSYDVKMKEKGDIPEGYSVSREKKERFSLILESASTNQTSMYLCASCLGGAFNQPQHFGDGTRLSIL.

The chain recombines TRBV7-9 with TRBJ1-2, with 7 bases matching TRBD1. With 5 bases clipped from V and 0 bases from J, the junction kept 12 bases outside the gene matches. Germline V gives CDR1 SEHNR, CDR2 FQNEAQ (reference sequence). The CDR3 is 17 residues long. The CDR3 nucleotides are TGTGCCAGCAGCGCCCAGGGGGGCGACACCTCTAACTATGGCTACACCTTC. This encodes CASSAQGGDTSNYGYTF.

The J gene is TRBJ2-7, the V gene TRBV11-3; D is uncertain. V lost 0 bases to trimming and J lost 12 bases, with 15 bases between them. Germline CDR1 SGHNT, CDR2 YENEEA. This CDR3 contains 13 residues. CDR3 coding DNA: TGTGCCAGCAGCTTAGAATCTTCGTCAGTAATGTACTTC. Protein: CASSLESSSVMYF.

The chain carries TRBV5-4 and TRBJ2-1; TRBD2 matches at 9 bases. Germline loops: CDR1 SGHNT, CDR2 YYREEE (reference sequence). The ends lost 0 bases at V and 8 bases at J; junction bases unmatched: 9. This CDR3 contains 16 residues. The CDR3 DNA reads as TGTGCCAGCAGCTTGGAGTCGACTAGCGGCCCCTATGAGCAGTTCTTC. Its translation is CASSLESTSGPYEQFF.

The J gene is TRBJ1-3, the V gene TRBV4-2; a possible D gene is TRBD1 (6 bases). CDR1 is LGHNA and CDR2 is YNFKEQ in the germline V gene. This CDR3 spans 15 amino acids. With 3 bases removed from V and 2 bases from J, the gap between germline ends came to 11 bases. CDR3 nucleotide sequence: TGTGCCAGCAGCCATGGGGAGGGGGCTGGAAACACCATATATTTT. Translation gives CASSHGEGAGNTIYF.

The chain is built from TRBV25-1 and TRBJ2-4, with D possibly TRBD1 on 7 matching bases. Germline V gene lookup returns CDR1 MGHDK and CDR2 SYGVNS. CDR3 size: 13 residues. V dropped 7 bases and J dropped 8 bases, with 15 bases sitting between them. The CDR3 sequence: CASKEGAIDIQYF. CDR3 nucleotide sequence: TGTGCCAGCAAGGAGGGGGCGATTGACATTCAGTACTTC. Complete variable domain (other parts from reference TRBV25-1 and TRBJ2-4): EADIYQTPRYLVIGTGKKITLECSQTMGHDKMYWYQQDPGMELHLIHYSYGVNSTEKGDLSSESTVSRIRTEHFPLTLESARPSHTSQYLCASKEGAIDIQYFGAGTRLSVL.

The V gene is TRBV10-1, the J gene TRBJ1-2, with 7 bases fitting TRBD1. This CDR3 comprises 15 residues. CDR1 is WNHNN, CDR2 SYGVQD, per germline (reference sequence). The junction had 9 bases not matched to a gene; V was cut back by 6 bases and J by 2 bases. The CDR3 loop is CASRRTGTENYGYTF. The CDR3 nucleotides read TGCGCCAGCAGACGCACCGGGACAGAGAACTATGGCTACACCTTC.

V usage is TRBV6-5 and J usage is TRBJ2-4; D is perhaps TRBD1 (5 bases). The CDR3 has 14 amino acids. Germline lookup yields CDR1 MNHEY and CDR2 SVGAGI. Trimming left V 0 bases short and J 9 bases short, with 12 bases between. CDR3 nucleotides: TGTGCCAGCAGTTACTCTGGGGTTACAGGCATTCAGTACTTC. Translated: CASSYSGVTGIQYF.